This entry describes one T cell receptor beta chain. Its antigen is unidentified. These data come from a study of cytomegalovirus exposure and HLA in healthy donors. Whole-study results and caveats: Because they were indistinguishable, some V segments, including TRBV6-2 and TRBV6-3, were excluded. Common viral pathogens seemed, in a later analysis, to connect with several of the most significant clusters. Most of the CMV-associated TCR beta chains (in a later analysis) appeared to be HLA-restricted. Specificity of a few CMV-associated chains for CMV antigens was verified in vitro.

Germline values: CDR1 MGHRA, CDR2 YSYEKL. The V end was cut by 0 bases, the J end by 5 bases, with 14 bases between. The CDR3 runs to 15 residues. In the PCR, 60 Vbeta and 13 Jbeta primers were used. Profiling relied on immunoSEQ multiplex PCR, and the TCRdb table lists in-frame clones only, not all of them. There are about 160,000 clones in the sample; 70% to 90% occur only once, and about 2% lies in the top ten. Source material: PBMCs. This chain uses TRBV4-1 with TRBJ2-7, with D perhaps matching TRBD2 (7 bases). The source is a man younger than 30 in good health and CMV-seropositive. This CDR3 is CASSQEGGGFDEQYF. CDR3 in DNA: TGCGCCAGCAGCCAAGAAGGGGGGGGATTCGACGAGCAGTACTTC.